Presented here are 5 T cell receptor beta chains from one specimen sequenced in a study of long-term antiretroviral therapy in people with HIV. Researchers ran immunoSEQ v3.0 at survey level. Profiled with immunoSEQ multiplex PCR; TCRdb holds only in-frame clones, not every one. The data show about 24,000 clones, with approximately 84% seen just once and around 4% held by the top ten. The sample in question was unsorted PBMCs, obtained less than 6 years after starting antiretroviral therapy. The receptor set was obtained from a man aged 25 to 40 with HIV.

The rearrangement joins TRBV27 to TRBJ2-3; no reliable D call. This CDR3 has 14 residues. Germline V lookup: CDR1 MNHEY, CDR2 SMNVEV (reference sequence). V lost 4 bases and J lost 6, with 14 bases in between. The CDR3 loop is CASSSGPLADTQYF. Written as DNA, the CDR3 is TGTGCCAGCAGTTCCGGACCATTGGCTGATACGCAGTATTTT.

V is TRBV6-6 and J is TRBJ2-1; 10 bases are shared with TRBD1. In germline, CDR1 is MNHNY, CDR2 SVGAGI (reference sequence). The CDR3 has 15 amino acids. The trim removed 6 bases at V and 7 bases at J, leaving 9 bases unmatched. The CDR3: CASSARDRGLNEQFF. In nucleotides, the CDR3 is TGTGCCAGCAGCGCCCGGGACAGGGGTTTAAATGAGCAGTTCTTC.

The V and J genes are TRBV10-3 and TRBJ2-7, with a possible D match to TRBD1 (6 bases). The CDR3 consists of 16 residues. CDR1 and CDR2 (germline): ENHRY, SYGVKD. Trimming stripped 5 bases from V and 0 bases from J, with 17 bases between. Here the CDR3 DNA reads TGTGCCATCAGTCCTAATTGGACAGTGAGCTCCTACGAGCAGTACTTC. This gives the protein CAISPNWTVSSYEQYF.

The gene calls are TRBV7-9 and TRBJ1-2; the D gene is possibly TRBD1 (5 bases). CDR1 and CDR2 (germline): SEHNR, FQNEAQ (reference sequence). With 5 bases removed from V and 8 bases from J, the gap between germline ends came to 18 bases. The CDR3 totals 14 residues. CDR3 residues: CASSIGTGEAGYTF. The CDR3 bases are TGTGCCAGCAGCATCGGAACGGGGGAGGCCGGCTACACCTTC. The variable domain in full, completed from reference TRBV7-9 and TRBJ1-2, reads DTGVSQNPRHKITKRGQNVTFRCDPISEHNRLYWYRQTLGQGPEFLTYFQNEAQLEKSRLLSDRFSAERPKGSFSTLEIQRTEQGDSAMYLCASSIGTGEAGYTFGSGTRLTVV.

Sample share makes this clone medium-sized. The chain links TRBV7-9 to TRBJ1-1; 7 positions agree with TRBD1. Germline loops: CDR1 SEHNR, CDR2 FQNEAQ (reference sequence). The CDR3 is 15 residues long. The ends lost 3 bases at V and 3 bases at J; junction bases unmatched: 7. The DNA for the CDR3 is TGTGCCAGCAGCTTGGGGAAGGGGGCTGACACTGAAGCTTTCTTT. Translation gives CASSLGKGADTEAFF.